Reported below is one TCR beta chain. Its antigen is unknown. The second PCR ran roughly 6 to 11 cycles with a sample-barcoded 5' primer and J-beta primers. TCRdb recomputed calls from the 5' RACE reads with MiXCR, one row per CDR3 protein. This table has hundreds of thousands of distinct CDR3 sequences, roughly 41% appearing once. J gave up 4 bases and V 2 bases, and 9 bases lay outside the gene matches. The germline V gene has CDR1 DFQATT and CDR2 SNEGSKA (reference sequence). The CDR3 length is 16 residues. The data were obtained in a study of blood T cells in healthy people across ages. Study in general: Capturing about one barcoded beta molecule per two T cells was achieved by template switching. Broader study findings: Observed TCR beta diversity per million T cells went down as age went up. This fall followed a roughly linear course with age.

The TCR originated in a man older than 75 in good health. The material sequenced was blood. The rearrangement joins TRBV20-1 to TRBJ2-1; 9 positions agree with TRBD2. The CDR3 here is CSARTTLAGQYNEQFF. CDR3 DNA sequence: TGCAGTGCTAGAACCACACTAGCGGGTCAATACAATGAGCAGTTCTTC.